This entry lists 15 T cell receptor beta chains sequenced from one sample in a study of post-analysis software for immune sequencing data (dated by TCRdb to between 2014 and 2017). Which antigens these TCRs recognize remains unknown. Library prep was done by PCR. The sequencer listed for this sample is Illumina HiSeq 2500. To reduce PCR and sequencing biases, unique molecular identifiers were built into the TCR beta cDNA libraries. TCRdb reworked the public reads: Q25 trimming with fastp, MiXCR clone assembly, productive beta chains retained. Every distinct CDR3 protein forms one entry, paired with its most common genes and DNA. The sample table holds about 540,000 distinct CDR3 sequences, of which around 34% were seen once. 5% to 6% of the sample belongs to the ten largest clones. General conclusions and limits of the study: Significantly higher frequencies in patients than in controls were found for roughly five TRBV segments, including TRBV5-6, TRBV5-1 and TRBV20-1.

Sequencing was performed on blood. These receptors were collected from a girl under 18 with multiple sclerosis.

The chain couples TRBV27 to TRBJ1-2; D might be TRBD1 (5 bases). The CDR3 extends over 19 amino acids. Germline values: CDR1 MNHEY, CDR2 SMNVEV (reference sequence). Trimming cost V 4 bases and J 2 bases, with 26 bases left between them. As DNA, the CDR3 is TGTGCCAGCAGTTCGGGGCCACCAGGGTCAGGCCTTTCCAACTATGGCTACACCTTC. Its protein product is CASSSGPPGSGLSNYGYTF.

This clonotype was detected a few times. This chain connects TRBV15 to TRBJ2-3, with D possibly being TRBD2 (6 bases). CDR3 length: 16 amino acids. The germline CDR1 and CDR2 sequences are LNHNV and YYDKDF (reference sequence). V lost 1 base and J lost 1, with 12 bases in between. The CDR3 DNA reads as TGTGCCACCAGCAGAGGCTGGAGGGACGGCACAGATACGCAGTATTTT. It yields the protein CATSRGWRDGTDTQYF.

This clonotype was detected a few times. V is TRBV2 and J is TRBJ1-5; TRBD1 might be the D (5 bases). V was cut by 4 bases and J by 2 bases, with 9 bases left in between. CDR3 length equals 14 residues. Germline-derived CDR1 and CDR2 are SNHLY and FYNNEI. This chain's CDR3 is CASSAGVRNQPQHF. The CDR3 DNA is TGTGCCAGCAGTGCGGGGGTCCGCAATCAGCCCCAGCATTTT.

This clonotype has a handful of counts. This chain connects TRBV5-1 to TRBJ1-1; D perhaps matches TRBD1 (6 bases). CDR1 is SGHRS and CDR2 is YFSETQ in the germline V gene. Trimming cost V 5 bases and J 5 bases, with 16 bases left between them. The CDR3 length is 14 residues. The CDR3 here is CASRSGAPGTEAFF. The CDR3 region has the DNA TGCGCCAGCAGGTCGGGGGCTCCTGGGACTGAAGCTTTCTTT.

The chain joins TRBV7-2 to TRBJ2-3; D gene unclear. Trimming pared 5 bases from V and 1 base from J, leaving 13 bases between. Per germline, CDR1 SGHTA and CDR2 FQGNSA. There are 15 residues in the CDR3. The CDR3 reads CASSPQASGTDTQYF. Written as DNA, the CDR3 is TGTGCCAGCAGCCCCCAGGCGTCAGGCACAGATACGCAGTATTTT. Full variable domain (outside the CDR3, taken from reference TRBV7-2 and TRBJ2-3): GAGVSQSPSNKVTEKGKDVELRCDPISGHTALYWYRQSLGQGLEFLIYFQGNSAPDKSGLPSDRFSAERTGGSVSTLTIQRTQQEDSAVYLCASSPQASGTDTQYFGPGTRLTVL.

J is TRBJ1-4 and V is TRBV5-1; tentative D call: TRBD1 (5 bases). Germline lookup yields CDR1 SGHRS and CDR2 YFSETQ. The CDR3 is 15 amino acids. Deletions cut 3 bases from V and 0 bases from J, with 9 bases between. Here the CDR3 reads CASSSSGSTNEKLFF. CDR3 DNA: TGCGCCAGCAGCTCCTCAGGGTCAACTAATGAAAAACTGTTTTTT.

This clonotype is a singleton in its sample. The V gene is TRBV12-3 or TRBV12-4, the J gene TRBJ1-4; tentative D call: TRBD1 (6 bases). CDR3 length: 16 amino acids. Trimming removed 3 bases from V and 6 bases from J, with 17 bases in between. CDR3 coding DNA: TGTGCCAGCAGTTTTCTAGTGGGGGGCGAGGATGAAAAACTGTTTTTT. It yields the protein CASSFLVGGEDEKLFF.

The chain combines TRBV10-3 with TRBJ2-5; the D gene is possibly TRBD2 (6 bases). The CDR3 is made up of 12 amino acids. The ends were cut back, 11 bases at V and 4 bases at J, with 14 bases in the middle. Germline V gene lookup returns CDR1 ENHRY and CDR2 SYGVKD. The CDR3 reads CAVGGVGETQYF. The CDR3 DNA reads TGTGCCGTCGGCGGGGTGGGAGAGACCCAGTACTTC.

This clonotype was picked up many times. This sequence joins TRBV12-3 or TRBV12-4 and TRBJ2-1, with 12 positions matching TRBD2. The CDR3 totals 14 residues. Unmatched junction bases numbered 3, after V lost 4 bases and J lost 8 bases. CDR3 sequence (DNA): TGTGCCAGCAGTTCTAGCGGGGGGGCGGATGAGCAGTTCTTC. Residues: CASSSSGGADEQFF.

This clonotype showed up just a few times. The J gene is TRBJ2-3, the V gene TRBV5-1, with D tentatively TRBD2 (5 bases). V was clipped by 0 bases and J by 1 base, with 9 bases between them. CDR1 SGHRS and CDR2 YFSETQ come from the germline V gene. This CDR3 has 15 residues. The CDR3 DNA is TGCGCCAGCAGCTTGGATGGACTGGGCACAGATACGCAGTATTTT. Protein: CASSLDGLGTDTQYF.

This chain links TRBV27 with TRBJ1-1; 7 positions agree with TRBD1. The length of the CDR3 is 15 residues. J lost 4 bases, V lost 3 bases, and 8 bases had no gene match. CDR1 MNHEY and CDR2 SMNVEV come from the germline V gene (reference sequence). The CDR3 here is CASSFTQTGPTEAFF. CDR3 nucleotides: TGTGCCAGCAGTTTCACCCAGACAGGGCCCACTGAAGCTTTCTTT.

This clonotype showed up just once. An end of the junction differs from the germline gene, which may be a read error. The chain is built from TRBV4-2 and TRBJ1-3, with 8 bases that match TRBD1. Germline lookup yields CDR1 LGHNA and CDR2 YNFKEQ. This CDR3 comprises 15 residues. The CDR3 DNA follows: TGTGCCAGCAGGGGGCAGGGGGCGCTTGGAAACACCGTATATTTT. Protein product: CASRGQGALGNTVYF.

The CDR3 spells CSARDGVGETQYF. The CDR3 nucleotides are TGCAGTGCTAGAGACGGGGTGGGGGAGACCCAGTACTTC. The J gene is TRBJ2-5, the V gene TRBV20-1; weak D call: TRBD2 (5 bases). The germline V and J ends were trimmed by 0 bases and 5 bases, with 10 bases remaining between them. CDR1 is DFQATT, CDR2 SNEGSKA, per germline (reference sequence). The CDR3 consists of 13 residues.

The chain carries TRBV29-1 and TRBJ2-6; D could derive from TRBD1 or TRBD2 (5 bases each). V was cut by 7 bases and J by 8 bases, with 18 bases left in between. The CDR3 has 14 residues. Per the germline V gene, CDR1 is SQVTM and CDR2 is ANQGSEA. CDR3 nucleotide sequence: TGCAGCGCCTACCCCGGGGACCGGCCCAACGTCCTGACTTTC. Its protein product is CSAYPGDRPNVLTF.

This clonotype was observed a single time. This chain connects TRBV12-3 or TRBV12-4 to TRBJ1-2; no definite D call. Trimming pared 8 bases from V and 6 bases from J, leaving 22 bases between. The CDR3 extends over 15 amino acids. CDR3 protein: CASCGPSRAPNGYTF. Here the CDR3 DNA reads TGTGCCAGCTGTGGGCCCTCCCGCGCCCCGAATGGCTACACCTTC.